This is a list of T cell receptor beta chains from one sample in a study of blood T cell repertoires in COVID-19. Profiling relied on immunoSEQ multiplex PCR, and the TCRdb table lists in-frame clones only, not all of them. The data show roughly 110,000 clones, about nine tenths seen once. Sequencing was performed on peripheral blood. The receptors were gathered from a woman aged 45-59 years with acute or convalescent COVID-19. Both conserved end residues are part of each CDR3. Each record gives: CDR3 DNA, CDR3 protein, clone size, J gene, D gene, V gene. D genes are given only for firm matches. Rows give clone size only sometimes, using once, few, many, or a class for an expanded clone.

CDR3 DNA: TGTGCCTGGAGTACAGAGATAACAACTAATGAAAAACTGTTTTTT
CDR3 protein: CAWSTEITTNEKLFF
clone size: .
J gene: TRBJ1-4
D gene: .
V gene: TRBV30

CDR3 DNA: TGTGCCAGCAGCCAAGATGTGGCAGGTAACTATGGCTACACCTTC
CDR3 protein: CASSQDVAGNYGYTF
clone size: .
J gene: TRBJ1-2
D gene: .
V gene: TRBV3-1/TRBV3-2

CDR3 DNA: TGTGCCAGCAGATCGGTGGTCCTGAACACTGAAGCTTTCTTT
CDR3 protein: CASRSVVLNTEAFF
clone size: once
J gene: TRBJ1-1
D gene: .
V gene: TRBV6-5

CDR3 DNA: TGTGCCAGCAGGGGGACAGGGGGTAGGACTGAAGCTTTCTTT
CDR3 protein: CASRGTGGRTEAFF
clone size: .
J gene: TRBJ1-1
D gene: TRBD1
V gene: TRBV28

CDR3 DNA: TGTGCCAGCCACTCGGAGGGAGTGAACACTGAAGCTTTCTTT
CDR3 protein: CASHSEGVNTEAFF
clone size: once
J gene: TRBJ1-1
D gene: .
V gene: TRBV19

CDR3 DNA: TGTGCCAGCAGTGACCTCCAGGGAGGTGAAGCTTTCTTT
CDR3 protein: CASSDLQGGEAFF
clone size: once
J gene: TRBJ1-1
D gene: .
V gene: TRBV6-4

CDR3 DNA: TGTGCCAGCAGCGAGGGACTATACAATGAGCAGTTCTTC
CDR3 protein: CASSEGLYNEQFF
clone size: .
J gene: TRBJ2-1
D gene: TRBD2
V gene: TRBV7-3

CDR3 DNA: TGTGCCAGCAGTTTTTCCGGAGGTACTGAAGCTTTCTTT
CDR3 protein: CASSFSGGTEAFF
clone size: .
J gene: TRBJ1-1
D gene: .
V gene: TRBV6-2/TRBV6-3

CDR3 DNA: TGTGCCAGCAGTTACTCCCAATGGACAGGGGGGCAGTACTTC
CDR3 protein: CASSYSQWTGGQYF
clone size: .
J gene: TRBJ2-7
D gene: TRBD1
V gene: TRBV6-5

CDR3 DNA: TGTGCCAGCAGCCCGGAGCTAGAGGGGGCTAGATATGGCTACACCTTC
CDR3 protein: CASSPELEGARYGYTF
clone size: .
J gene: TRBJ1-2
D gene: TRBD1
V gene: TRBV14

CDR3 DNA: TGTGCCAGCAGCGGCCGGGACAGGGCGGTGGAGACCCAGTACTTC
CDR3 protein: CASSGRDRAVETQYF
clone size: .
J gene: TRBJ2-5
D gene: TRBD1
V gene: TRBV5-4

CDR3 DNA: TGTGCCAGCAGCCCCCTGTTGGACAGGTATCAGCCCCAGCATTTT
CDR3 protein: CASSPLLDRYQPQHF
clone size: .
J gene: TRBJ1-5
D gene: TRBD1
V gene: TRBV7-8

CDR3 DNA: TGTGCCAGCAGCCCCCGACCGGCTAGGGGCGGCTACACCTTC
CDR3 protein: CASSPRPARGGYTF
clone size: .
J gene: TRBJ1-2
D gene: .
V gene: TRBV6-4

CDR3 DNA: TGTGCCAGCAGCCAAGTCAATCGACGAGGGCCTCATCTTTTACCCCTCCACTTT
CDR3 protein: CASSQVNRRGPHLLPLHF
clone size: .
J gene: TRBJ1-6
D gene: .
V gene: TRBV14

CDR3 DNA: TGTGTCAGAAGCCTTAAGGAGGCGGCGCAGTACTTC
CDR3 protein: CVRSLKEAAQYF
clone size: .
J gene: TRBJ2-7
D gene: .
V gene: TRBV7-5

CDR3 DNA: TGTGCCAGCAGTACTAGGGGGACAGGGAGCATGAACACTGAAGCTTTCTTT
CDR3 protein: CASSTRGTGSMNTEAFF
clone size: .
J gene: TRBJ1-1
D gene: TRBD1
V gene: TRBV6-2/TRBV6-3

CDR3 DNA: TGTGCCAGCAGACGCTCTTCACAGGGTAGCTATGGCTACACCTTC
CDR3 protein: CASRRSSQGSYGYTF
clone size: .
J gene: TRBJ1-2
D gene: .
V gene: TRBV28

CDR3 DNA: TGTGCCACCAGTGATCAGGGGTCTTACGGCGAGACCCAGTACTTC
CDR3 protein: CATSDQGSYGETQYF
clone size: .
J gene: TRBJ2-5
D gene: .
V gene: TRBV24-1

CDR3 DNA: TGTGCCAGCAGTTCATACAGGGGCTACGAGCAGTACTTC
CDR3 protein: CASSSYRGYEQYF
clone size: .
J gene: TRBJ2-7
D gene: TRBD1
V gene: TRBV2

CDR3 DNA: TGTGCCAGCAGCGTATCGGGGGATCAGCCCCAGCATTTT
CDR3 protein: CASSVSGDQPQHF
clone size: .
J gene: TRBJ1-5
D gene: .
V gene: TRBV9

CDR3 DNA: TGTGCCAGCAGCTTAGGTCGCGGGAGCTATGGCTACACCTTC
CDR3 protein: CASSLGRGSYGYTF
clone size: .
J gene: TRBJ1-2
D gene: .
V gene: TRBV11-2

CDR3 DNA: TGTGCCAGCAGCGAGGGACAGAACACCGGGGAGCTGTTTTTT
CDR3 protein: CASSEGQNTGELFF
clone size: .
J gene: TRBJ2-2
D gene: .
V gene: TRBV5-4

CDR3 DNA: TGTGCCAGCTCACCCTCAGGGGGCCATCAGCCCCAGCATTTT
CDR3 protein: CASSPSGGHQPQHF
clone size: .
J gene: TRBJ1-5
D gene: TRBD1
V gene: TRBV18

CDR3 DNA: TGTGCCAGCTCACCACTCCGCCGGAGCCCCACTACTAACTATGGCTACACCTTC
CDR3 protein: CASSPLRRSPTTNYGYTF
clone size: .
J gene: TRBJ1-2
D gene: .
V gene: TRBV18

CDR3 DNA: TGTGCCAGCAGCTTGGATTTGGGACAGAACTATGGCTACACCTTC
CDR3 protein: CASSLDLGQNYGYTF
clone size: .
J gene: TRBJ1-2
D gene: TRBD1
V gene: TRBV5-6

CDR3 DNA: TGTGCCAGCAGTTTATCGGCCAGGGGGCAACACTATGGCTACACCTTC
CDR3 protein: CASSLSARGQHYGYTF
clone size: once
J gene: TRBJ1-2
D gene: TRBD1
V gene: TRBV27

CDR3 DNA: TGTGCCAGCAGCTCGGGGGTCCCCTCCGAGCAGTACTTC
CDR3 protein: CASSSGVPSEQYF
clone size: once
J gene: TRBJ2-7
D gene: .
V gene: TRBV5-6

CDR3 DNA: TGTGCCAGCAGCTTAACCCCTAGCGCCTACATCCAAGAGACCCAGTACTTC
CDR3 protein: CASSLTPSAYIQETQYF
clone size: .
J gene: TRBJ2-5
D gene: .
V gene: TRBV7-9

CDR3 DNA: TGTGCCAGCAGTTACTCCGGGGCCTACGAGCAGTACTTC
CDR3 protein: CASSYSGAYEQYF
clone size: .
J gene: TRBJ2-7
D gene: .
V gene: TRBV6-2/TRBV6-3

CDR3 DNA: TGTGCCAGCAGTTACACCAGACAGGGCCACAACTATGGCTACACCTTC
CDR3 protein: CASSYTRQGHNYGYTF
clone size: .
J gene: TRBJ1-2
D gene: TRBD1
V gene: TRBV6-5

CDR3 DNA: TGTGCCAGCAGCTTAGTTAGGGGTGCGGGAAACACCATATATTTT
CDR3 protein: CASSLVRGAGNTIYF
clone size: .
J gene: TRBJ1-3
D gene: .
V gene: TRBV7-8

CDR3 DNA: TGTGCCAGCAGTCGAGATACCTACGAGCAGTACTTC
CDR3 protein: CASSRDTYEQYF
clone size: .
J gene: TRBJ2-7
D gene: .
V gene: TRBV28

CDR3 DNA: TGTGCCAGCAGCTCGGGACTCCATTTCGACACAGATACGCAGTATTTT
CDR3 protein: CASSSGLHFDTDTQYF
clone size: .
J gene: TRBJ2-3
D gene: .
V gene: TRBV7-3

CDR3 DNA: TGTGCCAGTAGTATTCCGGAAACAGGGCAAACGTACACTGAAGCTTTCTTT
CDR3 protein: CASSIPETGQTYTEAFF
clone size: .
J gene: TRBJ1-1
D gene: .
V gene: TRBV19